The clone carrying this TCR beta chain was seen repeatedly, ten times or more. Its antigen remains unidentified. Preparation of TCR beta libraries was done by quantitative 5'-RACE with molecular barcodes. Each CDR3 protein gets one entry after TCRdb re-called the 5' RACE reads with MiXCR. The sample shows about 36,000 distinct CDR3 sequences, about 6.3% of them seen only once. The data were obtained in a study of CD8 T cells in ankylosing spondylitis. Findings of the study overall: Disease-associated clones were CD8+ and fairly uncommon in peripheral blood. Characteristic, it appeared, of ankylosing spondylitis blood was a TCR beta motif of about eight highly homologous variants. Reports of some motif variants in reactive arthritis synovial fluid and blood predate this one.

V was trimmed by 5 bases and J by 0 bases, leaving 19 bases between them. The CDR3 is 17 residues long. Germline V CDR1 and CDR2: KGHDR, SFDVKD. Sequencing was done on a sample of blood, either unsorted or a sorted T cell fraction (not recorded which). This sequence joins TRBV24-1 and TRBJ2-7; D is possibly TRBD1 or TRBD2 (5 bases each). The source of this sequence is a male donor with ankylosing spondylitis or in good health (not recorded which). CDR3 DNA: TGTGCCACCAGTGGCCTCACAGGAGCGGCAAGCTCCTACGAGCAGTACTTC. The encoded protein is CATSGLTGAASSYEQYF.